The rows below give T cell receptor beta chains drawn from one sample of a study of OX40 agonist ivuxolimab in advanced cancers. The data were produced by immunoSEQ multiplex PCR, yet TCRdb's version contains in-frame clones alone and is incomplete. The profile shows approximately 82,000 clones, more than 70% of them singletons. This specimen was CD4+ or CD8+ T cells sorted from blood, taken in a trial of the OX40 agonist ivuxolimab. The source is an adult with an advanced solid tumor such as melanoma, head and neck, liver or kidney cancer. CDR3s include the opening cysteine and the closing phenylalanine or tryptophan. The order of the fields is J gene, clone size, V gene, D gene, CDR3 protein, CDR3 DNA. D genes are given only for firm matches. Expanded clones are given a class, and other clones once, few, many or no size at all.

>TRBJ2-7|.|TRBV19|TRBD1
CASKKGRGPYEQYF
TGTGCCAGTAAGAAGGGCAGGGGGCCATACGAGCAGTACTTC
>TRBJ2-1|.|TRBV15|TRBD2
CATSRDSRTSGRTYNEQFF
TGTGCCACCAGCAGAGATTCTCGGACTAGCGGGAGGACATACAATGAGCAGTTCTTC
>TRBJ1-2|.|TRBV4-1|TRBD1
CASSQDRGRGSDGYTF
TGCGCCAGCAGCCAAGATCGGGGCAGGGGGAGTGATGGCTACACCTTC
>TRBJ2-5|.|TRBV30|.
CAWSIRFGPIPGETQYF
TGTGCCTGGAGTATCCGATTTGGGCCCATACCCGGGGAGACCCAGTACTTC
>TRBJ2-3|once|TRBV10-3|TRBD2
CAISGKLAGGPTDTQYF
TGTGCCATCAGTGGGAAACTAGCGGGAGGACCCACAGATACGCAGTATTTT
>TRBJ1-1|.|TRBV7-2|TRBD1
CASSRYRGRGTEAFF
TGTGCCAGCAGCCGCTACAGGGGGCGCGGCACTGAAGCTTTCTTT
>TRBJ2-7|.|TRBV6-5|.
CASSYKGGTGGEQYF
TGTGCCAGCAGTTACAAAGGGGGCACCGGGGGCGAGCAGTACTTC
>TRBJ2-5|.|TRBV29-1|TRBD2
CSVVAGVGQYF
TGCAGCGTTGTAGCGGGGGTAGGCCAGTACTTC
>TRBJ1-1|.|TRBV19|TRBD1
CASSGRTGNTEAFF
TGTGCCAGTAGTGGACGGACAGGGAACACTGAAGCTTTCTTT
>TRBJ2-2|.|TRBV2|.
CASNSGTRNTGELFF
TGTGCCAGCAATTCCGGGACAAGGAACACCGGGGAGCTGTTTTTT